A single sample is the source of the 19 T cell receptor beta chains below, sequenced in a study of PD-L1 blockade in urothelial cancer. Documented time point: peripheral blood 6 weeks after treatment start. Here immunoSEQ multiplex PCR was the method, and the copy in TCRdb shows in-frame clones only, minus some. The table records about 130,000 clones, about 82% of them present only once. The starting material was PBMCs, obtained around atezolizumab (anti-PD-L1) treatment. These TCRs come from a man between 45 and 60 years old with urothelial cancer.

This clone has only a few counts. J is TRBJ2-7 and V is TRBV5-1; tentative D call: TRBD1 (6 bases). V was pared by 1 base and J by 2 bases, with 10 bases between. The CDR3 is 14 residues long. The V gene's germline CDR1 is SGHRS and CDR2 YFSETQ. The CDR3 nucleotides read TGCGCCAGCAGCTTGACAGGGCTTCCCTACGAGCAGTACTTC. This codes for CASSLTGLPYEQYF.

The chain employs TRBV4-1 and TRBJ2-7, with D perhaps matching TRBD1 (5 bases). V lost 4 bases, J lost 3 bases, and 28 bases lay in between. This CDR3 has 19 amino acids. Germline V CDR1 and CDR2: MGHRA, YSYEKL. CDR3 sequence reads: CASSPSEVYVGPQGYEQYF. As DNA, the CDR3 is TGCGCCAGCAGCCCAAGTGAAGTTTATGTGGGGCCCCAGGGCTACGAGCAGTACTTC.

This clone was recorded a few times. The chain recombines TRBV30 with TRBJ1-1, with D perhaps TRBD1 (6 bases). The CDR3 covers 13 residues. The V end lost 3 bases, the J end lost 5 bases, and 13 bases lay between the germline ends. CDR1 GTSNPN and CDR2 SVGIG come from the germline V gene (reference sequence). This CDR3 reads CAWSRGAFTEAFF. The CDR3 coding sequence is TGTGCCTGGAGCCGGGGGGCATTTACTGAAGCTTTCTTT.

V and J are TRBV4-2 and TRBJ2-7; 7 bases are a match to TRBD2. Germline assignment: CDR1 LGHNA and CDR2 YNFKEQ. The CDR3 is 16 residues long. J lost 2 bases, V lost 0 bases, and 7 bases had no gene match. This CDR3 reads CASSQERAGQAYEQYF. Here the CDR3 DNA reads TGTGCCAGCAGCCAAGAGAGAGCGGGGCAAGCCTACGAGCAGTACTTC.

CDR3 protein: CASGTGLAGSPGVTQYF. DNA of the CDR3: TGTGCCAGCGGCACGGGACTAGCGGGTTCCCCTGGGGTCACGCAGTATTTT. The chain links TRBV2 to TRBJ2-3; 12 bases agree with TRBD2. The V segment lost 8 bases and the J segment 9 bases; nucleotides outside the gene matches: 18. The CDR3 covers 17 residues. CDR1 SNHLY and CDR2 FYNNEI come from the germline V gene.

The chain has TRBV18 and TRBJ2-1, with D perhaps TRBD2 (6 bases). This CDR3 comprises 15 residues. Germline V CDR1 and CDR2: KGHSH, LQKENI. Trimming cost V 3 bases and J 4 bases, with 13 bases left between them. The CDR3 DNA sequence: TGTGCCAGCTCACCTTTTCGACTAGAATACAATGAGCAGTTCTTC. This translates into CASSPFRLEYNEQFF. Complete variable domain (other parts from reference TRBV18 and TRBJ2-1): NAGVMQNPRHLVRRRGQEARLRCSPMKGHSHVYWYRQLPEEGLKFMVYLQKENIIDESGMPKERFSAEFPKEGPSILRIQQVVRGDSAAYFCASSPFRLEYNEQFFGPGTRLTVL.

CDR3 loop: CASSYRGRGVETQYF. CDR3 sequence (DNA): TGTGCCAGCAGTTACAGGGGAAGGGGCGTTGAGACCCAGTACTTC. The chain couples TRBV6-5 to TRBJ2-5, with D perhaps TRBD1 (5 bases). Germline values: CDR1 MNHEY, CDR2 SVGAGI. The V end was cut by 2 bases, the J end by 5 bases, with 15 bases between. The CDR3 has 15 amino acids.

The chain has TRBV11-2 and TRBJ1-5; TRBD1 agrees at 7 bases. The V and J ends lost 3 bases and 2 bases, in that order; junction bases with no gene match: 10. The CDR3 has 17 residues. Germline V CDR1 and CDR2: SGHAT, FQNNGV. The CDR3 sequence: CASSLGDSLSGNQPQHF. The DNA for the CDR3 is TGTGCCAGCAGCTTGGGGGACAGCCTGAGTGGCAATCAGCCCCAGCATTTT. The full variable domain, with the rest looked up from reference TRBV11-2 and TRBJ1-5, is EAGVAQSPRYKIIEKRQSVAFWCNPISGHATLYWYQQILGQGPKLLIQFQNNGVVDDSQLPKDRFSAERLKGVDSTLKIQPAKLEDSAVYLCASSLGDSLSGNQPQHFGDGTRLSIL.

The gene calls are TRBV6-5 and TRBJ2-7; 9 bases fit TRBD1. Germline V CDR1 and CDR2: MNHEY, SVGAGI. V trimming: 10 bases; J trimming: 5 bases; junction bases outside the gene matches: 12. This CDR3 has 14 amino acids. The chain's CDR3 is CATHFGTGSHEQYF. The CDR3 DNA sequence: TGTGCCACCCACTTCGGGACAGGGTCCCACGAGCAGTACTTC.

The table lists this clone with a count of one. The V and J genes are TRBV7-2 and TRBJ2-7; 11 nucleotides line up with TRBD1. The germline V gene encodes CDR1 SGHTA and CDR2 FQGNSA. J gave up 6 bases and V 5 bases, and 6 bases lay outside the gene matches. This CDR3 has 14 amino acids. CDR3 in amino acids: CASSRGQGVPEQYF. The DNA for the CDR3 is TGTGCCAGCAGCCGGGGACAGGGGGTACCCGAGCAGTACTTC. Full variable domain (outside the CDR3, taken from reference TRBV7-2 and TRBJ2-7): GAGVSQSPSNKVTEKGKDVELRCDPISGHTALYWYRQSLGQGLEFLIYFQGNSAPDKSGLPSDRFSAERTGGSVSTLTIQRTQQEDSAVYLCASSRGQGVPEQYFGPGTRLTVT.

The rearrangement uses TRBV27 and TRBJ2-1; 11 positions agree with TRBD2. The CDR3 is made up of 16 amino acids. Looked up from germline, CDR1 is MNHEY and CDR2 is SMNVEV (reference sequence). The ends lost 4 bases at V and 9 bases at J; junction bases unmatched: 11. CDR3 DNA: TGTGCCAGCAGTTATCCGGGACTAGCGGAAAGGGGTGAGCAGTTCTTC. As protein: CASSYPGLAERGEQFF.

The CDR3 sequence is CASSYGQSNQPQHF. The CDR3 coding sequence is TGTGCCAGCAGCTACGGACAGAGCAATCAGCCCCAGCATTTT. This chain connects TRBV7-9 to TRBJ1-5; a possible D gene is TRBD1 (6 bases). Germline V gene lookup returns CDR1 SEHNR and CDR2 FQNEAQ (reference sequence). There are 14 residues in the CDR3. V lost 4 bases to trimming and J lost 1 base, with 8 bases between them.

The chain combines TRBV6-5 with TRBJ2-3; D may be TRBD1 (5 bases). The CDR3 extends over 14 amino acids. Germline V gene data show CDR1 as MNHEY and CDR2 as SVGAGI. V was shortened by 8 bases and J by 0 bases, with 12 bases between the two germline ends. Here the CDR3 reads CASSSTASTDTQYF. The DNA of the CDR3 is TGTGCCAGCTCCTCGACAGCGAGCACAGATACGCAGTATTTT.

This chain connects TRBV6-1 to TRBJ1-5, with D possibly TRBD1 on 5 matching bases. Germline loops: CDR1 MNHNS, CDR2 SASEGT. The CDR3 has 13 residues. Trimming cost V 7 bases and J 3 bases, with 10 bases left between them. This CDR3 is CASNRQFNQPQHF. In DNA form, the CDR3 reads TGTGCCAGCAATAGACAGTTCAATCAGCCCCAGCATTTT.

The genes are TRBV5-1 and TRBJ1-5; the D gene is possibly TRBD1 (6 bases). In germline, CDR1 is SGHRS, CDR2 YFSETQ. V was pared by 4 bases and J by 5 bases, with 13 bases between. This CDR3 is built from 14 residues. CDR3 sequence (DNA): TGCGCCAGCAGCGGGGGCAGCGGGGATCAGCCCCAGCATTTT. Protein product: CASSGGSGDQPQHF.

The CDR3 DNA reads TGTGCCAGCTCACCATGGACAGTTTCTGGGGCCAACGTCCTGACTTTC. Translation: CASSPWTVSGANVLTF. The chain recombines TRBV18 with TRBJ2-6, with D perhaps matching TRBD1 (6 bases). Deletions cut 2 bases from V and 1 base from J, with 9 bases between. Germline loops: CDR1 KGHSH, CDR2 LQKENI. This CDR3 is 16 amino acids long. Supplemented by reference TRBV18 and TRBJ2-6, the full variable domain reads NAGVMQNPRHLVRRRGQEARLRCSPMKGHSHVYWYRQLPEEGLKFMVYLQKENIIDESGMPKERFSAEFPKEGPSILRIQQVVRGDSAAYFCASSPWTVSGANVLTFGAGSRLTVL.

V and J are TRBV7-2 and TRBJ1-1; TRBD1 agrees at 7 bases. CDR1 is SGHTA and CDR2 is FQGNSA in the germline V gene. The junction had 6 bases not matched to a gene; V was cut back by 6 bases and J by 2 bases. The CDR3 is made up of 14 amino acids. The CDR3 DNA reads TGTGCCAGCAGGGGAGGACAGGCTAACACTGAAGCTTTCTTT. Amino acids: CASRGGQANTEAFF.

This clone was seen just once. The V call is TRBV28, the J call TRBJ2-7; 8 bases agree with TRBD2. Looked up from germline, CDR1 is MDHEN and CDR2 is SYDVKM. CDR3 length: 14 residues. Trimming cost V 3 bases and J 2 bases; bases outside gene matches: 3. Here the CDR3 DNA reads TGTGCCAGCAGTTTGATTAGCGGGGCCTACGAGCAGTACTTC. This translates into CASSLISGAYEQYF.

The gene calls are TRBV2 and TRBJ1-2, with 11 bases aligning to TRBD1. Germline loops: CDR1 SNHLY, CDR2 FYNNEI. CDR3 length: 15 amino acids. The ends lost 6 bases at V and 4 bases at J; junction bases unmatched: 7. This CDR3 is CASRGQGGGSYGYTF. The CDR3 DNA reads TGTGCCAGCAGGGGACAGGGGGGCGGGAGCTATGGCTACACCTTC.